This T cell receptor (beta chain) was observed in a study of cytomegalovirus exposure and HLA in healthy donors. Whole-study results and caveats: The listing of roughly 160 TCR beta chains classed them as cytomegalovirus-associated.

In the PCR, 60 Vbeta and 13 Jbeta primers were used. Sequenced by immunoSEQ multiplex PCR; TCRdb stores in-frame clones only, minus some. The sample has over 95,000 clones, 74% seen once. For this clone: Its antigen is unidentified.

Germline CDR1 reads MNHNS; CDR2 reads SASEGT. The CDR3 consists of 17 residues. V lost 4 bases and J lost 4; bases outside the gene matches: 15. Sequenced material: PBMCs. The source of this sequence is a human donor in good health. The rearrangement uses TRBV6-1 and TRBJ1-2; 7 bases fit TRBD1. The CDR3: CASSVRQGGVSPYGYTF. CDR3 DNA: TGTGCCAGCAGTGTAAGGCAGGGGGGCGTATCTCCCTATGGCTACACCTTC.